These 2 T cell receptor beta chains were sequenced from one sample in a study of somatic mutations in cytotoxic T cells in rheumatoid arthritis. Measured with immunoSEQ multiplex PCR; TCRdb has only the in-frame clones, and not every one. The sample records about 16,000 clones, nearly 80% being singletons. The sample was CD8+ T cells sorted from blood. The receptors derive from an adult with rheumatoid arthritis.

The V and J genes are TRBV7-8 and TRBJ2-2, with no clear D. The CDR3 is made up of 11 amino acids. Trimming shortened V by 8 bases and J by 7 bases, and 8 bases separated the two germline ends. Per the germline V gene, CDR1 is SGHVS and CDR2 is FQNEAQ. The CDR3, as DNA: TGTGCCAGCCTCGGGCACGGGGAGCTGTTTTTT. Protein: CASLGHGELFF.

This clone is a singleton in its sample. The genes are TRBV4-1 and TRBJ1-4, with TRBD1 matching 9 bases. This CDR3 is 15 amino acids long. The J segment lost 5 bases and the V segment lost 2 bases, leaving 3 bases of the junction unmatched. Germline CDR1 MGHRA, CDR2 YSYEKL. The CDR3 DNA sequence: TGCGCCAGCAGCCAACACGGGACAGGGAATGAAAAACTGTTTTTT. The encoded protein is CASSQHGTGNEKLFF.